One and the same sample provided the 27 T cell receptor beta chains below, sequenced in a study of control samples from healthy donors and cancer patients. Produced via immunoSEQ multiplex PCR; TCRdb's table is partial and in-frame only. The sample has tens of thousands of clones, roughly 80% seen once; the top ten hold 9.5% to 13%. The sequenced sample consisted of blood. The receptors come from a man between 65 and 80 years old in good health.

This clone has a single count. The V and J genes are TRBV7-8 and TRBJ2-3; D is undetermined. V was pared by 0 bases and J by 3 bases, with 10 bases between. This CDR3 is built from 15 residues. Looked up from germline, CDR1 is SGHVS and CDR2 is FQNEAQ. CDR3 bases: TGTGCCAGCAGCTTAGCGATCAAGCGTACAGATACGCAGTATTTT. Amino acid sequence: CASSLAIKRTDTQYF.

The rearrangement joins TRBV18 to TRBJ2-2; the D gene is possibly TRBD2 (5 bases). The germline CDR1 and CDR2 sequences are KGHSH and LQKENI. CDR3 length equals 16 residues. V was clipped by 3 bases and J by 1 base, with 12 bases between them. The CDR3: CASSPMRDLNTGELFF. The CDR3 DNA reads TGTGCCAGCTCACCGATGAGGGATCTGAACACCGGGGAGCTGTTTTTT.

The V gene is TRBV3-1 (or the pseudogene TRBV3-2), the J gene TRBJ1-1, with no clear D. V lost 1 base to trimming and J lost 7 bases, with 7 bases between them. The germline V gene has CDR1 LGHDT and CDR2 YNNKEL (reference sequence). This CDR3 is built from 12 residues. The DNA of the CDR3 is TGTGCCAGCAGCCAAGTTGGGGATGAAGCTTTCTTT. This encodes CASSQVGDEAFF.

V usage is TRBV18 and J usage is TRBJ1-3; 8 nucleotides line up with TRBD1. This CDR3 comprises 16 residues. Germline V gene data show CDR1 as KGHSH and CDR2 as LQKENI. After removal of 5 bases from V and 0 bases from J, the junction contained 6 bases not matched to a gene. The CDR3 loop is CASSTLQGDSGNTIYF. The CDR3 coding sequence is TGTGCCAGCTCAACTTTACAGGGGGACTCTGGAAACACCATATATTTT.

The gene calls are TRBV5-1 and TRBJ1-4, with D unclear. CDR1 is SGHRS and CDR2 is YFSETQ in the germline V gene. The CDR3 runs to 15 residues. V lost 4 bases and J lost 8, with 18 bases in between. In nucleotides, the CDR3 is TGCGCCAGCAGCCCCCCTGAGCTCATGGGGGAAAAACTGTTTTTT. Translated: CASSPPELMGEKLFF.

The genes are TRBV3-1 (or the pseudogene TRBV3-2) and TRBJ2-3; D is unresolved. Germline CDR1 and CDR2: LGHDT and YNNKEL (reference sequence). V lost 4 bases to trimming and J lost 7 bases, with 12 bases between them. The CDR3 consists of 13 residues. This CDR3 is CASSRDNGHTQYF. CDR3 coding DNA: TGTGCCAGCAGCCGCGACAACGGCCATACGCAGTATTTT.

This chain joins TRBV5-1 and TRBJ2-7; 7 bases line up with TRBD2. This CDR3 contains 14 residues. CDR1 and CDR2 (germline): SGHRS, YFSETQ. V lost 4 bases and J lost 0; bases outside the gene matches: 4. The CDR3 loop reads CASSPGGSSYEQYF. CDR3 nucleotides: TGCGCCAGCAGCCCGGGGGGAAGCTCCTACGAGCAGTACTTC. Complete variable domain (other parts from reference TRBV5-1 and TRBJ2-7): KAGVTQTPRYLIKTRGQQVTLSCSPISGHRSVSWYQQTPGQGLQFLFEYFSETQRNKGNFPGRFSGRQFSNSRSEMNVSTLELGDSALYLCASSPGGSSYEQYFGPGTRLTVT.

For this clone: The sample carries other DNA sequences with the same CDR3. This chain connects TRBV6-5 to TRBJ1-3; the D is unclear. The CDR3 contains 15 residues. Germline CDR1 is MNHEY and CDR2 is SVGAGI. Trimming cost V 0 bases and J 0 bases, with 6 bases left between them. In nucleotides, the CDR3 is TGTGCCAGCAGTTACTCGGAGGGCTCTGGAAACACCATATATTTT. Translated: CASSYSEGSGNTIYF.

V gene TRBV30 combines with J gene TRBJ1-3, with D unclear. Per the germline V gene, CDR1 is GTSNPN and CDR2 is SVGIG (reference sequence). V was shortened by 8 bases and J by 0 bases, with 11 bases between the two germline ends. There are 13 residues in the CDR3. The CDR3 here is CAGVGASGNTIYF. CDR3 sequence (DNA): TGTGCCGGTGTGGGAGCCTCTGGAAACACCATATATTTT.

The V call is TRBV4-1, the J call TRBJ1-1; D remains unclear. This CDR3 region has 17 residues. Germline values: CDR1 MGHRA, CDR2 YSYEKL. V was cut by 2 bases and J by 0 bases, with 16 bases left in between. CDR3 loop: CASSQRTLGNMNTEAFF. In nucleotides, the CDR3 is TGCGCCAGCAGCCAACGTACCTTAGGAAACATGAACACTGAAGCTTTCTTT.

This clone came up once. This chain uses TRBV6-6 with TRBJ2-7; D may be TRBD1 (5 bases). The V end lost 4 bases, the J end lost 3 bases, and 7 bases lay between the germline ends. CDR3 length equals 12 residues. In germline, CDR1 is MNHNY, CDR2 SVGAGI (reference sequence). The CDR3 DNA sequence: TGTGCCAGCAGTTCGGACATCTACGAGCAGTACTTC. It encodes CASSSDIYEQYF.

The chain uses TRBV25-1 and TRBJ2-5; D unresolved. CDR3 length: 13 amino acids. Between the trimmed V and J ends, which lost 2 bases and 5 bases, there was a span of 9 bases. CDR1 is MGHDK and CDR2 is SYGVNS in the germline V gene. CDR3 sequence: CASSERPEETQYF. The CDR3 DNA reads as TGTGCCAGCAGTGAAAGACCGGAGGAGACCCAGTACTTC.

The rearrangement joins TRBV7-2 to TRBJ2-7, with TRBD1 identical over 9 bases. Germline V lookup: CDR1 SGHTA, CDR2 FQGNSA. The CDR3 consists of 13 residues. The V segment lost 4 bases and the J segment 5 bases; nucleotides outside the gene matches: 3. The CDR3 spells CASSWGQGNEQYF. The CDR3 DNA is TGTGCCAGCAGCTGGGGACAGGGCAACGAGCAGTACTTC.

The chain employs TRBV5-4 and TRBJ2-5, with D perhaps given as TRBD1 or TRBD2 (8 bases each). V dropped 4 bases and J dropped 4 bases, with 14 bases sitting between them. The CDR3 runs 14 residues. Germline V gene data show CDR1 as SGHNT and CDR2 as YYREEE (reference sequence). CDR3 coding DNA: TGTGCCAGCAGCCGGGAGGGACAGGTAGAGACCCAGTACTTC. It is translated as CASSREGQVETQYF.

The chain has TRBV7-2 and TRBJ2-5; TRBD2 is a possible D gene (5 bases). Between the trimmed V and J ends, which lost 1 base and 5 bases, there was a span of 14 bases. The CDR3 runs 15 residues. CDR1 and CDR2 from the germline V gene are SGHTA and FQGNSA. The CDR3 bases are TGTGCCAGCAGCTTAGTTGCTAGCTCCGCTGAGACCCAGTACTTC. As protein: CASSLVASSAETQYF.

This chain's CDR3 is CASSLWSGTSGNEQFF. As DNA, the CDR3 is TGCGCCAGCAGCTTGTGGTCCGGGACAAGCGGGAATGAGCAGTTCTTC. The genes are TRBV5-1 and TRBJ2-1; either TRBD1 or TRBD2 may supply D (6 bases each). Between the trimmed V and J ends, which lost 1 base and 7 bases, there was a span of 18 bases. The CDR3 extends over 16 amino acids. From germline, CDR1 is SGHRS and CDR2 YFSETQ.

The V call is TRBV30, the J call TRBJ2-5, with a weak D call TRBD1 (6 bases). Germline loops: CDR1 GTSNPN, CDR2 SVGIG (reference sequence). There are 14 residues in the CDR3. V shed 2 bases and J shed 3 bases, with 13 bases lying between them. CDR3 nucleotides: TGTGCCTGGAGTTATACCGGGACAAAAGAGACCCAGTACTTC. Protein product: CAWSYTGTKETQYF.

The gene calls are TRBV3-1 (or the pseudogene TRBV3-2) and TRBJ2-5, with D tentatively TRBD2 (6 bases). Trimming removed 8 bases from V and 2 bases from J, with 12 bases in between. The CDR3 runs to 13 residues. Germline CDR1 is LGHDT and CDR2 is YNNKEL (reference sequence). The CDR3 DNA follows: TGTGCCAGCGACCGGGACTCTCAAGAGACCCAGTACTTC. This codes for CASDRDSQETQYF.

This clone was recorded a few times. The CDR3 region is CASSPTGQGHYGYTF. The CDR3 DNA sequence: TGCGCCAGCAGCCCTACAGGACAGGGCCACTATGGCTACACCTTC. The rearrangement uses TRBV5-1 and TRBJ1-2; 8 bases map to TRBD1. The CDR3 is made up of 15 amino acids. The germline gives CDR1 SGHRS, CDR2 YFSETQ. Trimming took 4 bases from V and 3 from J; bases not matched to a gene: 8. Together with reference TRBV5-1 and TRBJ1-2, the CDR3 gives the full variable domain: KAGVTQTPRYLIKTRGQQVTLSCSPISGHRSVSWYQQTPGQGLQFLFEYFSETQRNKGNFPGRFSGRQFSNSRSEMNVSTLELGDSALYLCASSPTGQGHYGYTFGSGTRLTVV.

The CDR3 protein is CASSLRPATNEKLFF. The CDR3 DNA follows: TGTGCCAGCAGCTTACGACCTGCAACTAATGAAAAACTGTTTTTT. The J gene is TRBJ1-4, the V gene TRBV7-6; no clear D gene. The V and J ends lost 2 bases and 0 bases respectively, with 7 bases between them. Germline CDR1 reads SGHVS; CDR2 reads FNYEAQ. This CDR3 is built from 15 residues. The full variable domain, completed using reference TRBV7-6 and TRBJ1-4, is GAGVSQSPRYKVTKRGQDVALRCDPISGHVSLYWYRQALGQGPEFLTYFNYEAQQDKSGLPNDRFSAERPEGSISTLTIQRTEQRDSAMYRCASSLRPATNEKLFFGSGTQLSVL.

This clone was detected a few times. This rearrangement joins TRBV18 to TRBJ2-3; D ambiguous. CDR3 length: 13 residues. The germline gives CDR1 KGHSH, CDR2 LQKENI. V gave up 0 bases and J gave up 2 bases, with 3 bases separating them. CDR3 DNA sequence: TGTGCCAGCTCACCACCGGCCACAGATACGCAGTATTTT. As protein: CASSPPATDTQYF.

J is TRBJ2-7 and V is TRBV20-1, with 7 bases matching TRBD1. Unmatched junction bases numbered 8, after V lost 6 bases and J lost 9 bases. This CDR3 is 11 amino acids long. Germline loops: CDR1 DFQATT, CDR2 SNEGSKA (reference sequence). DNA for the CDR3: TGCAGTGCGCCCACAGGGGCGAGGCAGTACTTC. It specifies CSAPTGARQYF.

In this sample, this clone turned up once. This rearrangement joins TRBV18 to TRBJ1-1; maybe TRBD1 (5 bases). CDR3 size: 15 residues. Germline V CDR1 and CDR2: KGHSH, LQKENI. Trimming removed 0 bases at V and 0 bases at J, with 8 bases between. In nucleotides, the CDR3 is TGTGCCAGCTCACCACCGGGACGGATGAACACTGAAGCTTTCTTT. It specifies CASSPPGRMNTEAFF.

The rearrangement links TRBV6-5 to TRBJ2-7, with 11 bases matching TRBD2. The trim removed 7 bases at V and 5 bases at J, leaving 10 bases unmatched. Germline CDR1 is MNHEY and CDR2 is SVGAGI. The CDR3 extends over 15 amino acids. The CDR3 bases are TGTGCCAGCACCCTTTTTAGCGGGAGGGGAGACGAGCAGTACTTC. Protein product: CASTLFSGRGDEQYF.

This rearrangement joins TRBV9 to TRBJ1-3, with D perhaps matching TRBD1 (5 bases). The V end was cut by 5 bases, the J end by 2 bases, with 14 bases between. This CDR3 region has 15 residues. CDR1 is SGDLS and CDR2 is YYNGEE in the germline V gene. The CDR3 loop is CASSISGNTGNTIYF. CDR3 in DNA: TGTGCCAGCAGTATATCAGGGAATACTGGAAACACCATATATTTT.

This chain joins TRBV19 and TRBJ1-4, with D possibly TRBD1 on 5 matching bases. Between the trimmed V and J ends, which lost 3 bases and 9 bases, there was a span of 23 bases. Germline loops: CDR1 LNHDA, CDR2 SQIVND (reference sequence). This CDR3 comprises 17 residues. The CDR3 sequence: CASSIRRRVVSFQKLFF. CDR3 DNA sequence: TGTGCCAGTAGTATCAGGCGCAGGGTCGTTTCGTTTCAAAAACTGTTTTTT.

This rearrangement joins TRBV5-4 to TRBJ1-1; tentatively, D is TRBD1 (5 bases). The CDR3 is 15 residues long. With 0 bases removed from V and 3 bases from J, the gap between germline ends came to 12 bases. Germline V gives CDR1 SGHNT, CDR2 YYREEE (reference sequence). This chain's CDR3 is CASSLGGRTDTEAFF. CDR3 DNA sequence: TGTGCCAGCAGCTTGGGGGGACGGACGGACACTGAAGCTTTCTTT.